Presented here are 25 T cell receptor beta chains from one specimen sequenced in a study of blood T cell repertoires in COVID-19. Only in-frame clones appear in the TCRdb table, and some are missing; sequencing was by immunoSEQ multiplex PCR. This table holds some 80,000 clones, roughly 80% found once. Sequenced sample: peripheral blood. The receptor set was obtained from a human donor in a cohort sampled during active COVID-19.

The V gene is TRBV7-2, the J gene TRBJ2-7, with a tentative D call TRBD2 (5 bases). V was shortened by 7 bases and J by 5 bases, with 18 bases between the two germline ends. The CDR3 runs 14 residues. The V gene's germline CDR1 is SGHTA and CDR2 FQGNSA. This CDR3 is CASTLGRAINEQYF. In nucleotides, the CDR3 is TGTGCCAGCACCCTAGGGCGGGCAATCAACGAGCAGTACTTC.

This clone was counted a single time. This chain connects TRBV9 to TRBJ2-4; 7 bases align to TRBD1. The germline gives CDR1 SGDLS, CDR2 YYNGEE. The CDR3 sequence is 16 residues long. Germline trimming cut 3 bases from V and 4 bases from J; bases unmatched to any gene: 10. The CDR3 coding sequence is TGTGCCAGCAGCGCCCCGACCGGGACAGCGAAAAACATTCAGTACTTC. Translated: CASSAPTGTAKNIQYF.

The genes are TRBV9 and TRBJ2-3, with 11 bases fitting TRBD2. Per germline, CDR1 SGDLS and CDR2 YYNGEE. The CDR3 covers 17 residues. After removal of 4 bases from V and 0 bases from J, the junction contained 7 bases not matched to a gene. CDR3 amino acids: CASSPRLAGSSTDTQYF. CDR3 nucleotide sequence: TGTGCCAGCAGCCCCCGACTAGCGGGGTCTAGCACAGATACGCAGTATTTT.

The rearrangement uses TRBV5-1 and TRBJ2-4, with TRBD2 matching 11 bases. The germline V gene has CDR1 SGHRS and CDR2 YFSETQ. The V and J ends lost 4 bases and 0 bases, in that order; junction bases with no gene match: 9. This CDR3 is 18 amino acids long. In DNA, the CDR3 is TGCGCCAGCAGCGAGGGGACTAGCGGTTACCTAGCCAAAAACATTCAGTACTTC. Residues: CASSEGTSGYLAKNIQYF. Combining the CDR3 with reference TRBV5-1 and TRBJ2-4 gives the whole variable domain KAGVTQTPRYLIKTRGQQVTLSCSPISGHRSVSWYQQTPGQGLQFLFEYFSETQRNKGNFPGRFSGRQFSNSRSEMNVSTLELGDSALYLCASSEGTSGYLAKNIQYFGAGTRLSVL.

The J gene is TRBJ1-4, the V gene TRBV6-4, with unresolved D. Germline values: CDR1 MRHNA, CDR2 SNTAGT. The V end was cut by 5 bases, the J end by 0 bases, with 7 bases between. CDR3 size: 14 residues. The CDR3 here is CASSPTATNEKLFF. CDR3 coding DNA: TGTGCCAGCAGTCCCACTGCAACTAATGAAAAACTGTTTTTT.

This rearrangement joins TRBV19 to TRBJ1-5; 11 bases line up with TRBD1. The germline gives CDR1 LNHDA, CDR2 SQIVND (reference sequence). This CDR3 has 15 amino acids. V dropped 7 bases and J dropped 6; count of bases not matched to a gene: 8. CDR3 protein: CASTWTGGYSQPQHF. DNA for the CDR3: TGTGCCAGTACCTGGACAGGGGGCTATAGTCAGCCCCAGCATTTT.

This clone was seen only a few times. Here the CDR3 DNA reads TGCGCCAGCCCACCGGGACAGCTTTACGAGCAGTACTTC. Translated: CASPPGQLYEQYF. The V gene is TRBV5-1, the J gene TRBJ2-7; 7 bases map to TRBD1. This CDR3 is 13 amino acids long. The V and J ends lost 7 bases and 4 bases, in that order; junction bases with no gene match: 8. Germline V gives CDR1 SGHRS, CDR2 YFSETQ. Drawing the rest from reference TRBV5-1 and TRBJ2-7, the complete variable domain is KAGVTQTPRYLIKTRGQQVTLSCSPISGHRSVSWYQQTPGQGLQFLFEYFSETQRNKGNFPGRFSGRQFSNSRSEMNVSTLELGDSALYLCASPPGQLYEQYFGPGTRLTVT.

The chain carries TRBV5-4 and TRBJ2-6; 10 nucleotides agree with TRBD1. The CDR3 runs to 18 residues. The germline V gene has CDR1 SGHNT and CDR2 YYREEE (reference sequence). V trimming: 4 bases; J trimming: 0 bases; junction bases outside the gene matches: 7. The CDR3 region is CASSPGQGISSGANVLTF. As DNA, the CDR3 is TGTGCCAGCAGCCCGGGACAGGGGATCTCCTCTGGGGCCAACGTCCTGACTTTC.

The rearrangement links TRBV19 to TRBJ2-7, with D perhaps TRBD1 (5 bases). Deletions cut 1 base from V and 5 bases from J, with 18 bases between. The CDR3 totals 16 residues. In germline, CDR1 is LNHDA, CDR2 SQIVND (reference sequence). In DNA form, the CDR3 reads TGTGCCAGTAGTATAGCACAGACAGTCCTTCCCCACGAGCAGTACTTC. It yields the protein CASSIAQTVLPHEQYF.

The CDR3 DNA reads TGTGCCAGCAGATTCCCAGGGGCAAAATCGGGTGGCTACACCTTC. Protein sequence: CASRFPGAKSGGYTF. V gene TRBV5-4 combines with J gene TRBJ1-2, with D possibly matching TRBD1 (6 bases). Looked up from germline, CDR1 is SGHNT and CDR2 is YYREEE (reference sequence). The V gene lost 5 bases and the J gene lost 7 bases, with 21 bases spanning the gap. The CDR3 is 15 amino acids.

The chain recombines TRBV29-1 with TRBJ1-3, with no clear D. Trimming removed 4 bases at V and 7 bases at J, with 11 bases between. CDR1 SQVTM and CDR2 ANQGSEA come from the germline V gene. CDR3 length: 12 amino acids. CDR3 sequence: CSVVSDLNTIYF. In DNA form, the CDR3 reads TGCAGCGTTGTTAGCGACCTTAACACCATATATTTT.

The rearrangement links TRBV18 to TRBJ2-7; D perhaps matches TRBD1 (6 bases). The length of the CDR3 is 14 residues. V dropped 2 bases and J dropped 6 bases, with 14 bases sitting between them. Germline V gene sequence: CDR1 KGHSH, CDR2 LQKENI. CDR3 region: CASSPMGAPSEQYF. CDR3 DNA: TGTGCCAGCTCACCAATGGGGGCGCCTAGCGAGCAGTACTTC.

V gene TRBV27 combines with J gene TRBJ2-7; TRBD1 is a possible D gene (5 bases). Trimming took off 5 bases at V and 4 bases at J, with 12 bases between the two ends. Looked up from germline, CDR1 is MNHEY and CDR2 is SMNVEV (reference sequence). The CDR3 is 13 residues long. The CDR3 sequence: CASSTRQHYEQYF. In nucleotides, the CDR3 is TGTGCCAGCAGTACGCGACAGCATTACGAGCAGTACTTC.

In its sample, this clone was seen a few times. The V and J genes are TRBV18 and TRBJ2-3, with a tentative D call TRBD2 (6 bases). The CDR3 spans 15 residues. From germline, CDR1 is KGHSH and CDR2 LQKENI. The V gene lost 2 bases and the J gene lost 4 bases, with 13 bases spanning the gap. The DNA of the CDR3 is TGTGCCAGCTCACCAGAGGACTCGGGGGCAGATACGCAGTATTTT. It is translated as CASSPEDSGADTQYF.

The gene calls are TRBV7-2 and TRBJ2-3; 10 nucleotides line up with TRBD2. Germline trimming cut 6 bases from V and 6 bases from J; bases unmatched to any gene: 9. Germline CDR1 is SGHTA and CDR2 is FQGNSA. The CDR3 spans 15 residues. CDR3 nucleotide sequence: TGTGCCAGCAGTTACCCAGCGGGGGGGGCGGATACGCAGTATTTT. Translating it yields CASSYPAGGADTQYF.

This chain joins TRBV2 and TRBJ2-5; no clear D gene. Germline-derived CDR1 and CDR2 are SNHLY and FYNNEI. The CDR3 loop spans 14 amino acids. Trimming cost V 1 base and J 4 bases, with 10 bases left between them. Here the CDR3 DNA reads TGTGCCAGCAGTGAAGGTAGTCTTGGAGAGACCCAGTACTTC. Its protein is CASSEGSLGETQYF.

This clone showed up just once. This chain links TRBV7-2 with TRBJ1-3, with a weak D call TRBD1 (6 bases). CDR1 is SGHTA and CDR2 is FQGNSA in the germline V gene. This CDR3 spans 16 amino acids. V lost 5 bases, J lost 0 bases, and 14 bases lay in between. CDR3 nucleotide sequence: TGTGCCAGCAGCATGAGACCGACAGGCTCTGGAAACACCATATATTTT. Translating it yields CASSMRPTGSGNTIYF. The full variable domain, in which reference TRBV7-2 and TRBJ1-3 provide the parts outside the CDR3, is GAGVSQSPSNKVTEKGKDVELRCDPISGHTALYWYRQSLGQGLEFLIYFQGNSAPDKSGLPSDRFSAERTGGSVSTLTIQRTQQEDSAVYLCASSMRPTGSGNTIYFGEGSWLTVV.

The rearrangement joins TRBV18 to TRBJ1-1; TRBD1 is a possible D gene (6 bases). CDR1 and CDR2 from the germline V gene are KGHSH and LQKENI. V was clipped by 6 bases and J by 6 bases, with 14 bases between them. The CDR3 totals 13 residues. CDR3 protein: CASSTPAGAEAFF. Written as DNA, the CDR3 is TGTGCCAGCTCCACCCCGGCAGGGGCTGAAGCTTTCTTT. The full variable domain, with the rest looked up from reference TRBV18 and TRBJ1-1, is NAGVMQNPRHLVRRRGQEARLRCSPMKGHSHVYWYRQLPEEGLKFMVYLQKENIIDESGMPKERFSAEFPKEGPSILRIQQVVRGDSAAYFCASSTPAGAEAFFGQGTRLTVV.

The chain combines TRBV4-1 with TRBJ2-1; 7 nucleotides agree with TRBD1. Germline assignment: CDR1 MGHRA and CDR2 YSYEKL. The length of the CDR3 is 22 residues. Germline trimming cut 3 bases from V and 6 bases from J; bases unmatched to any gene: 29. The CDR3 sequence is CASSHTHEGAIPFFPSRNEQFF. In DNA, the CDR3 is TGCGCCAGCAGCCATACCCATGAGGGGGCGATCCCTTTTTTCCCCTCTCGCAATGAGCAGTTCTTC.

This clone was seen only a few times. V usage is TRBV3-1 (or the pseudogene TRBV3-2) and J usage is TRBJ2-1; TRBD2 matches 8 bases. Losses at the gene ends were 0 bases for V and 4 bases for J; bases not matched to a gene: 2. The germline V gene encodes CDR1 LGHDT and CDR2 YNNKEL (reference sequence). CDR3 size: 15 residues. The CDR3 coding sequence is TGTGCCAGCAGCCAAGAAGCGGGGGTTTACAATGAGCAGTTCTTC. Its protein is CASSQEAGVYNEQFF.

V gene TRBV27 combines with J gene TRBJ2-7, with D perhaps matching TRBD2 (5 bases). Trimming stripped 3 bases from V and 2 bases from J, with 11 bases between. This CDR3 has 14 residues. Per germline, CDR1 MNHEY and CDR2 SMNVEV (reference sequence). CDR3 residues: CASSLRGRAYEQYF. The CDR3 DNA sequence: TGTGCCAGCAGTTTGCGAGGGCGCGCCTACGAGCAGTACTTC.

The CDR3 here is CASSQGTSTNEKLFF. The CDR3 DNA reads as TGTGCCAGCTCACAAGGGACTTCAACTAATGAAAAACTGTTTTTT. V usage is TRBV18 and J usage is TRBJ1-4; the D gene is possibly TRBD1 (5 bases). Trimming removed 4 bases at V and 0 bases at J, with 9 bases between. CDR1 is KGHSH, CDR2 LQKENI, per germline. The length of the CDR3 is 15 residues.

This clone was counted once. The chain combines TRBV12-3 or TRBV12-4 with TRBJ1-2; TRBD1 aligns across 7 bases. The CDR3 extends over 13 amino acids. Trimming removed 5 bases from V and 5 bases from J; junction bases left unmatched: 5. CDR3: CASSQPGQYGYTF. As DNA, the CDR3 is TGTGCCAGCAGTCAACCGGGACAGTATGGCTACACCTTC.

The chain carries TRBV5-4 and TRBJ2-3; possibly TRBD1 for D (6 bases). Germline-derived CDR1 and CDR2 are SGHNT and YYREEE (reference sequence). Trimming cost V 0 bases and J 1 base, with 12 bases left between them. The CDR3 totals 16 residues. CDR3: CASSLGRGKGTDTQYF. Written as DNA, the CDR3 is TGTGCCAGCAGCTTGGGTAGGGGGAAGGGCACAGATACGCAGTATTTT.

The chain couples TRBV5-4 to TRBJ2-7; D is ambiguous. The CDR3 is 14 amino acids. Looked up from germline, CDR1 is SGHNT and CDR2 is YYREEE (reference sequence). V was pared by 0 bases and J by 3 bases, with 10 bases between. The CDR3 region is CASSLVAGSYEQYF. In DNA, the CDR3 is TGTGCCAGCAGCTTGGTGGCAGGTAGCTACGAGCAGTACTTC.